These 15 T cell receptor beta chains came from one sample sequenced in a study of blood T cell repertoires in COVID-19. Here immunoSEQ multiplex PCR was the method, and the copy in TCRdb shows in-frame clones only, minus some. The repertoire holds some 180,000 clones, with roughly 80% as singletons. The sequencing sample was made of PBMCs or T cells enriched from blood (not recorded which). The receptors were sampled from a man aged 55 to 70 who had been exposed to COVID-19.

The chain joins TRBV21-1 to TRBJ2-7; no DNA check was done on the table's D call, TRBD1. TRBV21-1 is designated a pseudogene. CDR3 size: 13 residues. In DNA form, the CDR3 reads TGTGCCAGCAGCCTTGACAAAAACTACGAGCAGTACTTC. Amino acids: CASSLDKNYEQYF.

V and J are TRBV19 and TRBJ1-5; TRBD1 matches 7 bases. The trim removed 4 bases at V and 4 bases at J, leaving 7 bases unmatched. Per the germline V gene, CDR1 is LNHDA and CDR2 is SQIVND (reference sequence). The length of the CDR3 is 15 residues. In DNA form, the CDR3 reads TGTGCCAGTAGTAGGGGACAGCGACGAAATCAGCCCCAGCATTTT. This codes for CASSRGQRRNQPQHF.

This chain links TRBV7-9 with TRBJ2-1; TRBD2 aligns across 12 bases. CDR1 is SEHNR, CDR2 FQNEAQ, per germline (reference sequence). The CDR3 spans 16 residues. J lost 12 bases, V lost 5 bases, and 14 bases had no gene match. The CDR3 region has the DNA TGTGCCAGCAGCCCCTGGACTAGCGGGACCCCCCGAGGGCAGTTCTTC. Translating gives CASSPWTSGTPRGQFF.

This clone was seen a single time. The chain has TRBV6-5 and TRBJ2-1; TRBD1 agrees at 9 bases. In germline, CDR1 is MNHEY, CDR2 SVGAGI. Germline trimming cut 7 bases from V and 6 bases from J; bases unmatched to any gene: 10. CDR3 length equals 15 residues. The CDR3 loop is CASTPSGTGFNEQFF. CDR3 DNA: TGTGCCAGCACCCCGTCCGGGACAGGGTTCAATGAGCAGTTCTTC.

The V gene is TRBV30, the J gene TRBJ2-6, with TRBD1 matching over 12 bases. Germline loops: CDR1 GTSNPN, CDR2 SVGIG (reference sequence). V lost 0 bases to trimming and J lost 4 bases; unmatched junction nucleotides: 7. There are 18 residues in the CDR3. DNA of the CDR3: TGTGCCTGGAGTGTACGGGACAGGGGGCGCAGGGGGGCCAACGTCCTGACTTTC. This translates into CAWSVRDRGRRGANVLTF.

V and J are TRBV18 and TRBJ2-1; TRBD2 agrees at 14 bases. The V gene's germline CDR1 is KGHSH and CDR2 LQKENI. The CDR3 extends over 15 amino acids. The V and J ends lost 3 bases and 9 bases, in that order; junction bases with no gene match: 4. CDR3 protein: CASSPLGLAGAEQFF. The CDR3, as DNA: TGTGCCAGCTCACCGTTGGGACTAGCGGGAGCTGAGCAGTTCTTC.

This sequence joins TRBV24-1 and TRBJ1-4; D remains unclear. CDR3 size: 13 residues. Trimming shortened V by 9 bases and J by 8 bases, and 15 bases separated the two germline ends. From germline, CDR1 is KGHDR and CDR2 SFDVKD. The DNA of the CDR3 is TGTGCCACCGTCGTGCGGGAGGGAGAAAAACTGTTTTTT. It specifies CATVVREGEKLFF.

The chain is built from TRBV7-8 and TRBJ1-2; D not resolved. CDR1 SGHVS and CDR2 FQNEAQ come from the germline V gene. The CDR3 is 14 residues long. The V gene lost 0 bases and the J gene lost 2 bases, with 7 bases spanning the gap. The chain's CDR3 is CASSLAPGNYGYTF. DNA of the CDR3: TGTGCCAGCAGCTTAGCGCCCGGGAACTATGGCTACACCTTC. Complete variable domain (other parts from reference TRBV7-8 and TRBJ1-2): GAGVSQSPRYKVAKRGQDVALRCDPISGHVSLFWYQQALGQGPEFLTYFQNEAQLDKSGLPSDRFFAERPEGSVSTLKIQRTQQEDSAVYLCASSLAPGNYGYTFGSGTRLTVV.

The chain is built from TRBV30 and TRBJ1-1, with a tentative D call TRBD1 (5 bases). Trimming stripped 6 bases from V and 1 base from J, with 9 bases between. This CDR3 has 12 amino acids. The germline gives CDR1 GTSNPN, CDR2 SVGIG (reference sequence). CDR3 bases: TGTGCCTGCGGCAGGGAGAACACTGAAGCTTTCTTT. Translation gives CACGRENTEAFF.

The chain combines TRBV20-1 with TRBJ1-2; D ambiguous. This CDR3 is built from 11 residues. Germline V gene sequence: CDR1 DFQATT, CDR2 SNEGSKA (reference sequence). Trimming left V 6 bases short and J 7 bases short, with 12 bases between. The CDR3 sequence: CSAQTTSGYTF. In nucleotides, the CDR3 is TGCAGTGCCCAGACAACCAGTGGCTACACCTTC.

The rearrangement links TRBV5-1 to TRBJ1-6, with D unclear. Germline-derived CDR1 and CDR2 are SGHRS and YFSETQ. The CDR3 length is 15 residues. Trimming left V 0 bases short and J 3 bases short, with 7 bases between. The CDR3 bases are TGCGCCAGCAGCTTGGAGGGAGGCTATAATTCACCCCTCCACTTT. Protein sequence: CASSLEGGYNSPLHF.

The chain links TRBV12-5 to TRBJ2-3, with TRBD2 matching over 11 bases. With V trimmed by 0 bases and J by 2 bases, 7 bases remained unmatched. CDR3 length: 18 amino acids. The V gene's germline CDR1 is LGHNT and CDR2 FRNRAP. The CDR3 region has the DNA TGTGCTAGTGGTTTGGTACAATTGGGACTAGCGGCCACAGATACGCAGTATTTT. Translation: CASGLVQLGLAATDTQYF.

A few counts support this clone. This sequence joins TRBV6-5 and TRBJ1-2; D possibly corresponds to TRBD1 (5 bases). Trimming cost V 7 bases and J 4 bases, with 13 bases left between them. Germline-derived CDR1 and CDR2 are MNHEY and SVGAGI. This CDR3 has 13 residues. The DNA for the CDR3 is TGTGCCAGCAAAGGATGGGGCAGCTATGGCTACACCTTC. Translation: CASKGWGSYGYTF.

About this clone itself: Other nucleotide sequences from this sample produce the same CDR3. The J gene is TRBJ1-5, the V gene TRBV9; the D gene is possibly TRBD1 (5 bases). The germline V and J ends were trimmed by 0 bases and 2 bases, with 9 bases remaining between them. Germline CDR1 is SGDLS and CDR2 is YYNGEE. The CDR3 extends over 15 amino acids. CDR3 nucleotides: TGTGCCAGCAGCGTAGGTCAGGGTGGCAATCAGCCCCAGCATTTT. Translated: CASSVGQGGNQPQHF.

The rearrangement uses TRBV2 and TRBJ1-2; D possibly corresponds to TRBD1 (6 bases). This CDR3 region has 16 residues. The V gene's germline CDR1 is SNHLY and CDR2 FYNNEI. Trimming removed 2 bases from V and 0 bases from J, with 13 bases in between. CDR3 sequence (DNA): TGTGCCAGCAGTGAATCCCGACAGGCAGCTAACTATGGCTACACCTTC. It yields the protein CASSESRQAANYGYTF.